The 5 T cell receptor beta chains given below trace back to one sample, sequenced in a study of beta chain features in type 1 diabetes. Reverse transcribing all isolated RNA meant expressed TCRB transcripts were sequenced. Profiling relied on immunoSEQ multiplex PCR, and the TCRdb table lists in-frame clones only, not all of them. The repertoire holds 120,000 to 150,000 clones, with about 44% as singletons. The sample comprised Tregs from blood. These receptors all come from a young man in good health.

The chain employs TRBV4-1 and TRBJ1-1; D unclear. The germline V and J ends were trimmed by 8 bases and 0 bases, with 19 bases remaining between them. Germline CDR1 reads MGHRA; CDR2 reads YSYEKL. The CDR3 spans 16 residues. CDR3 sequence reads: CASAKSSTQMNTEAFF. DNA for the CDR3: TGCGCCAGCGCCAAATCCTCAACACAGATGAACACTGAAGCTTTCTTT.

The chain couples TRBV11-1 to TRBJ2-5; D is ambiguous. The CDR3 has 14 residues. Germline CDR1 and CDR2: SGHAT and FQDESV (reference sequence). V shed 1 base and J shed 1 base, with 7 bases lying between them. The CDR3 sequence is CASSLEPSQETQYF. The CDR3, as DNA: TGTGCCAGCAGCTTAGAGCCCTCCCAAGAGACCCAGTACTTC.

This chain uses TRBV7-3 with TRBJ2-3, with 7 bases aligning to TRBD2. Germline V CDR1 and CDR2: SGHTA, FQGTGA. The V segment lost 8 bases and the J segment 2 bases; nucleotides outside the gene matches: 10. The CDR3 is 15 residues long. CDR3 bases: TGTGCCAGCTCCCGAGGGCGGGAGTTCACAGATACGCAGTATTTT. As protein: CASSRGREFTDTQYF.

This clone showed up just a few times. V and J are TRBV7-2 and TRBJ2-7, with D hard to call. This CDR3 comprises 12 residues. Trimming took 1 base from V and 13 from J, leaving 14 bases between them. The V gene's germline CDR1 is SGHTA and CDR2 FQGNSA. The CDR3 bases are TGTGCCAGCAGCTTAGGCCGCGGCTCTATATACTTC. Amino acid sequence: CASSLGRGSIYF.

Only a few counts were recorded for this clone. The CDR3 nucleotides read TGTGCCAGCTCACCACAGGGGAACGAGCAGTACTTC. Encoded protein: CASSPQGNEQYF. The J gene is TRBJ2-7, the V gene TRBV18; possibly TRBD1 for D (5 bases). Germline CDR1 reads KGHSH; CDR2 reads LQKENI. The V gene lost 1 base and the J gene lost 5 bases, with 6 bases spanning the gap. The CDR3 length is 12 residues.